This T cell receptor (beta chain) appears in the sequencing data of a study of cytomegalovirus exposure and HLA in healthy donors. This clone was seen once. Its antigen is as yet unknown. Study outcomes and limitations: Reports state that TCR beta sequences accurately predicted most subjects' HLA-A and HLA-B alleles. CMV antigen specificity of three CMV-associated chains was confirmed in vitro.

Though nominally healthy at sampling, donors likely had unrecorded immune exposures. The PCR ran on 60 Vbeta and 13 Jbeta primers. Assay used: immunoSEQ multiplex PCR; TCRdb lists only in-frame clones, some missing. The repertoire includes under 200,000 clones, roughly 85% of them detected once, and approximately 1.3% sits in the top ten. The sequencing sample was made of PBMCs. This TCR came from a man younger than 45 in good health and CMV-seronegative.

The CDR3 DNA is TGTGCCAGCAGCTCCCGACAGGGGGCGGTTGAAGCTTTCTTT. Amino acid sequence: CASSSRQGAVEAFF. The V gene is TRBV7-8, the J gene TRBJ1-1, with 10 bases matching TRBD1. Germline V gene lookup returns CDR1 SGHVS and CDR2 FQNEAQ. This CDR3 has 14 amino acids. Losses at the gene ends were 4 bases for V and 7 bases for J; bases not matched to a gene: 6.